The following is a T cell receptor (beta chain) sequence with its context. The antigen is undetermined. Germline V gene data show CDR1 as LGHDT and CDR2 as YNNKEL (reference sequence). The CDR3 contains 12 residues. These data are taken from a study of T cells expressing NK-cell markers. Looking at the study overall: Sorted CD3+CD56+NKG2C+, CD3+CD56+NKG2C- and CD3+CD56-NKG2C+ T cells supplied TCR beta repertoires. Sequencing covered eight donors, seven HCMV-seropositive and one seronegative. Study-level points and caveats: These clonotypes additionally ranked first within the CD3+CD56-NKG2C+ fraction of four donors.

UMI-tagged 5'RACE template switching yielded the TCR beta cDNA. Using the 5' RACE reads, TCRdb records one entry per CDR3 protein without DNA. This repertoire includes around 100,000 distinct CDR3 sequences. Sequencing was done on a sample of blood T cells: a sorted CD56 or NKG2C T cell subset, CD4+ or CD8+ T cells, or bulk PBMC T cells (not recorded which). The J gene is TRBJ2-2, the V gene TRBV3-1. The receptor was derived from a woman aged 18 to 75 in good health. CDR3 loop: CASSHQPGELFF.